What follows are 20 T cell receptor beta chains derived from one specimen sequenced in a study of CD4 T cells in relation to SARS-CoV-2 and coronaviruses. Their recognized antigens are unknown. This table comes from immunoSEQ multiplex PCR, and its TCRdb copy is limited to in-frame clones, with some not included. The sample comprises over 20,000 clones, 73% of which are singletons, and around 19% rests with the top ten. The unexposed donors gave CD4+ T cells in 2011-2018, prior to COVID-19. The cells were cultured for around ten days before CD4+ T cells were isolated. The source material was CD4+ T cells from PBMCs, cultured in vitro. These receptors originate from a human donor in good health.

This clone was counted a few times. The chain carries TRBV4-1 and TRBJ1-2; tentative D call: TRBD1 (5 bases). The CDR3 loop spans 16 amino acids. The ends were cut back, 0 bases at V and 9 bases at J, with 20 bases in the middle. The V gene's germline CDR1 is MGHRA and CDR2 YSYEKL. For the CDR3, the DNA is TGCGCCAGCAGCCAAGATTCGGCGACAGAATATAGTAGCTACACCTTC. It yields the protein CASSQDSATEYSSYTF.

This chain joins TRBV4-1 and TRBJ2-7; no clear D gene. The CDR3 totals 17 residues. V was shortened by 3 bases and J by 0 bases, with 18 bases between the two germline ends. Germline V gene lookup returns CDR1 MGHRA and CDR2 YSYEKL. The CDR3 coding sequence is TGCGCCAGCAGCCATCAATTGAGACGGGCCAGCTCCTACGAGCAGTACTTC. As protein: CASSHQLRRASSYEQYF.

This chain connects TRBV2 to TRBJ1-1, with 7 nucleotides matching TRBD1. The CDR3 spans 11 residues. CDR1 is SNHLY and CDR2 is FYNNEI in the germline V gene. V dropped 8 bases and J dropped 7; count of bases not matched to a gene: 4. The CDR3 bases are TGTGCCAGCGGGACAGTGTATGAAGCTTTCTTT. Its protein product is CASGTVYEAFF.

The rearrangement joins TRBV19 to TRBJ2-2; 8 nucleotides match TRBD1. The V gene's germline CDR1 is LNHDA and CDR2 SQIVND (reference sequence). This CDR3 is built from 12 residues. The CDR3 region is CVSGQVGGELFF. DNA of the CDR3: TGTGTTTCGGGACAGGTGGGAGGGGAGCTGTTTTTT.

Turning to this clone: A junction end diverges from the germline sequence, so it may reflect a read error. The rearrangement joins TRBV11-3 to TRBJ2-2, with 13 bases lining up with TRBD2. The CDR3 loop spans 19 amino acids. In germline, CDR1 is SGHNT, CDR2 YENEEA. The CDR3 coding sequence is TGTGCCAGCAGCCTGGGACTAGCGGGACTTTCGGGGAACGCCGGGGAGCTGTTTTTT. The encoded protein is CASSLGLAGLSGNAGELFF.

The chain carries TRBV19 and TRBJ1-1, with D possibly matching TRBD1 (5 bases). V shed 8 bases and J shed 5 bases, with 15 bases lying between them. Germline CDR1 and CDR2: LNHDA and SQIVND (reference sequence). The CDR3 totals 13 residues. CDR3 sequence (DNA): TGTGCCAGTCGGGACTCGGTCAGGACTGAAGCTTTCTTT. Amino acids: CASRDSVRTEAFF.

V usage is TRBV12-3 or TRBV12-4 and J usage is TRBJ1-2; D perhaps matches TRBD1 (6 bases). This CDR3 contains 12 residues. V dropped 6 bases and J dropped 8 bases, with 13 bases sitting between them. CDR3 region: CASSLLTGGYTF. CDR3 DNA: TGTGCCAGCAGCCTACTGACAGGCGGCTACACCTTC.

The chain joins TRBV7-6 to TRBJ2-5; D perhaps matches TRBD2 (5 bases). The CDR3 totals 11 residues. The V end lost 9 bases, the J end lost 4 bases, and 9 bases lay between the germline ends. Germline values: CDR1 SGHVS, CDR2 FNYEAQ. The CDR3 DNA reads TGTGCCAGTCAGGCGGGAGAGACCCAGTACTTC. Translated: CASQAGETQYF.

The J gene is TRBJ2-7, the V gene TRBV4-1, with D maybe TRBD1 (6 bases). This CDR3 region has 15 residues. Trimming stripped 6 bases from V and 1 base from J, with 16 bases between. Germline loops: CDR1 MGHRA, CDR2 YSYEKL. Here the CDR3 DNA reads TGCGCCAGCAGTCTACTCCCGGGACAATCCTACGAGCAGTACTTC. Translating it yields CASSLLPGQSYEQYF.

This chain connects TRBV15 to TRBJ2-7, with D possibly TRBD1 on 6 matching bases. The CDR3 loop spans 12 amino acids. V lost 5 bases, J lost 13 bases, and 18 bases lay in between. Germline V lookup: CDR1 LNHNV, CDR2 YYDKDF (reference sequence). The CDR3 sequence is CATSERTGSLYF. CDR3 DNA sequence: TGTGCCACCAGCGAACGAACAGGGTCCCTATACTTC.

The chain uses TRBV5-1 and TRBJ2-1, with 7 bases fitting TRBD1. The CDR3 is 17 amino acids. V trimming: 2 bases; J trimming: 4 bases; junction bases outside the gene matches: 12. Looked up from germline, CDR1 is SGHRS and CDR2 is YFSETQ. The CDR3: CASSFMGVQGVYNEQFF. The CDR3 DNA follows: TGCGCCAGCAGCTTTATGGGAGTTCAGGGGGTTTACAATGAGCAGTTCTTC. The full variable domain, its missing parts supplied by reference TRBV5-1 and TRBJ2-1, is KAGVTQTPRYLIKTRGQQVTLSCSPISGHRSVSWYQQTPGQGLQFLFEYFSETQRNKGNFPGRFSGRQFSNSRSEMNVSTLELGDSALYLCASSFMGVQGVYNEQFFGPGTRLTVL.

The chain recombines TRBV20-1 with TRBJ2-7; D ambiguous. The V end lost 3 bases, the J end lost 1 base, and 4 bases lay between the germline ends. The germline gives CDR1 DFQATT, CDR2 SNEGSKA (reference sequence). The CDR3 has 11 amino acids. The CDR3 DNA follows: TGCAGTGCTAGGACTTCCTACGAGCAGTACTTC. Translating it yields CSARTSYEQYF.

A few counts support this clone. The genes are TRBV18 and TRBJ2-5, with 9 bases matching TRBD2. With V trimmed by 3 bases and J by 4 bases, 6 bases remained unmatched. Germline CDR1 is KGHSH and CDR2 is LQKENI. This CDR3 has 15 residues. CDR3 sequence: CASSPISGSRETQYF. DNA of the CDR3: TGTGCCAGCTCACCGATTAGCGGGAGTCGAGAGACCCAGTACTTC.

This clone was picked up a small number of times. J is TRBJ2-3 and V is TRBV5-4; 8 nucleotides line up with TRBD2. The CDR3 runs 15 residues. With 4 bases clipped from V and 4 bases from J, the junction kept 8 bases outside the gene matches. CDR1 and CDR2 from the germline V gene are SGHNT and YYREEE (reference sequence). The CDR3 protein is CASSGAGVSPDTQYF. The DNA for the CDR3 is TGTGCCAGCAGCGGAGCGGGAGTATCGCCAGATACGCAGTATTTT.

The V and J genes are TRBV6-2 or TRBV6-3 and TRBJ1-3; D remains unclear. The CDR3 extends over 15 amino acids. Germline CDR1 reads MNHEY; CDR2 reads SVGEGT. The ends were cut back, 5 bases at V and 4 bases at J, with 15 bases in the middle. The chain's CDR3 is CASSLEDAGGNTIYF. As DNA, the CDR3 is TGTGCCAGCAGTCTCGAGGATGCGGGAGGAAACACCATATATTTT.

The chain uses TRBV18 and TRBJ2-2; 8 bases are shared with TRBD1. Germline V gene data show CDR1 as KGHSH and CDR2 as LQKENI. The CDR3 length is 15 residues. The V and J ends lost 5 bases and 5 bases, in that order; junction bases with no gene match: 7. The CDR3: CASSSSTGATGELFF. The CDR3 region has the DNA TGTGCCAGCTCAAGTTCGACAGGGGCGACCGGGGAGCTGTTTTTT.

The rearrangement joins TRBV5-6 to TRBJ1-2, with a tentative D call TRBD1 (5 bases). The CDR3 has 13 residues. The germline gives CDR1 SGHDT, CDR2 YYEEEE. Trimming cost V 2 bases and J 5 bases, with 10 bases left between them. CDR3 bases: TGTGCCAGCAGCTTCGACAGCGAATATGGCTACACCTTC. Encoded protein: CASSFDSEYGYTF.

CDR3: CARKLKLQGAYGYTF. The CDR3 DNA follows: TGTGCCAGAAAATTGAAATTGCAGGGGGCATATGGCTACACCTTC. The chain employs TRBV27 and TRBJ1-2; the match to TRBD1 covers 8 bases. The CDR3 is made up of 15 amino acids. The junction had 14 bases not matched to a gene; V was cut back by 9 bases and J by 5 bases. Germline CDR1 and CDR2: MNHEY and SMNVEV (reference sequence).

V and J are TRBV4-2 and TRBJ2-7, with 10 bases aligning to TRBD1. Germline V gene lookup returns CDR1 LGHNA and CDR2 YNFKEQ. J was trimmed by 2 bases and V by 3 bases; bases with no gene match: 1. The CDR3 covers 14 residues. This CDR3 is CASSQGQGTYEQYF. In nucleotides, the CDR3 is TGTGCCAGCAGCCAGGGACAGGGGACCTACGAGCAGTACTTC.

This sequence joins TRBV7-9 and TRBJ1-3; no reliable D call. CDR1 and CDR2 (germline): SEHNR, FQNEAQ (reference sequence). V shed 1 base and J shed 3 bases, with 1 base lying between them. The CDR3 spans 12 residues. CDR3 loop: CASSLDGNTIYF. The CDR3, as DNA: TGTGCCAGCAGCTTAGATGGAAACACCATATATTTT.